What follows are 18 T cell receptor beta chains derived from one specimen sequenced in a study of blood T cell repertoires in COVID-19. The method was immunoSEQ multiplex PCR; TCRdb's version includes in-frame clones alone and lacks a portion of them. The top ten hold roughly 13% of the sample, which has approximately 130,000 clones, roughly four fifths seen once. Input material: peripheral blood. The receptor source for this set is a human donor in a cohort sampled during active COVID-19.

The gene calls are TRBV7-9 and TRBJ2-1; D might be TRBD2 (5 bases). V was cut by 6 bases and J by 0 bases, with 9 bases left in between. The CDR3 is made up of 14 amino acids. The V gene's germline CDR1 is SEHNR and CDR2 FQNEAQ (reference sequence). CDR3 loop: CASRRAGSYNEQFF. CDR3 coding DNA: TGTGCCAGCAGACGGGCGGGCTCCTACAATGAGCAGTTCTTC.

The rearrangement uses TRBV7-9 and TRBJ1-1; possibly TRBD1 for D (6 bases). V was trimmed by 5 bases and J by 11 bases, leaving 15 bases between them. Germline V gene sequence: CDR1 SEHNR, CDR2 FQNEAQ (reference sequence). The CDR3 runs to 12 residues. The CDR3 coding sequence is TGTGCCAGCAGCGACGGGGGGGCGCGGGCTTTCTTT. This encodes CASSDGGARAFF.

This clone was found once. The J gene is TRBJ2-3, the V gene TRBV5-1; a weak D match, TRBD1 (6 bases). Germline-derived CDR1 and CDR2 are SGHRS and YFSETQ. This CDR3 spans 14 amino acids. The V and J ends lost 6 bases and 4 bases respectively, with 15 bases between them. Here the CDR3 reads CASTATGWADTQYF. The CDR3 DNA sequence: TGCGCCAGCACCGCGACAGGTTGGGCAGATACGCAGTATTTT.

This rearrangement joins TRBV19 to TRBJ2-7; TRBD1 matches at 10 bases. CDR1 and CDR2 (germline): LNHDA, SQIVND (reference sequence). With 5 bases clipped from V and 2 bases from J, the junction kept 3 bases outside the gene matches. The CDR3 contains 14 residues. CDR3 loop: CASSPGQGAYEQYF. The DNA of the CDR3 is TGTGCCAGTAGTCCCGGACAGGGGGCCTACGAGCAGTACTTC.

The chain couples TRBV19 to TRBJ2-1; D perhaps matches TRBD1 (5 bases). Trimming removed 3 bases at V and 8 bases at J, with 14 bases between. CDR1 and CDR2 from the germline V gene are LNHDA and SQIVND (reference sequence). The CDR3 consists of 14 residues. The CDR3 sequence is CASSMILEGDEQFF. CDR3 nucleotides: TGTGCCAGTAGTATGATCCTAGAAGGGGATGAGCAGTTCTTC.

The chain joins TRBV27 to TRBJ1-1; D is unresolved. Germline V CDR1 and CDR2: MNHEY, SMNVEV (reference sequence). V was clipped by 6 bases and J by 1 base, with 12 bases between them. CDR3 length: 14 residues. The CDR3 region has the DNA TGTGCCAGCAGGCCCCTTGGCCCGAACACTGAAGCTTTCTTT. This gives the protein CASRPLGPNTEAFF.

Here the CDR3 DNA reads TGTGCCAGCAGCTTGGCTGGGGGGGATACGCAGTATTTT. Amino acids: CASSLAGGDTQYF. The chain employs TRBV5-4 and TRBJ2-3; TRBD2 is a possible D gene (6 bases). This CDR3 has 13 residues. Germline loops: CDR1 SGHNT, CDR2 YYREEE (reference sequence). The V end lost 0 bases, the J end lost 6 bases, and 8 bases lay between the germline ends. Full variable domain (rest looked up from reference TRBV5-4 and TRBJ2-3): ETGVTQSPTHLIKTRGQQVTLRCSSQSGHNTVSWYQQALGQGPQFIFQYYREEENGRGNFPPRFSGLQFPNYSSELNVNALELDDSALYLCASSLAGGDTQYFGPGTRLTVL.

This sequence joins TRBV7-8 and TRBJ2-5; 9 positions agree with TRBD1. CDR3 length equals 15 residues. The V gene's germline CDR1 is SGHVS and CDR2 FQNEAQ. V trimming: 6 bases; J trimming: 5 bases; junction bases outside the gene matches: 10. CDR3 amino acids: CASSPGTGLTETQYF. Here the CDR3 DNA reads TGTGCCAGCAGTCCTGGGACAGGGTTAACCGAGACCCAGTACTTC.

The V and J genes are TRBV19 and TRBJ2-3; no definite D call. V gave up 2 bases and J gave up 2 bases, with 17 bases separating them. This CDR3 region has 17 residues. Germline-derived CDR1 and CDR2 are LNHDA and SQIVND (reference sequence). CDR3 sequence (DNA): TGTGCCAGTAGTATAAGAGTCGGTGAGCGATTCACAGATACGCAGTATTTT. It codes for CASSIRVGERFTDTQYF.

This clone was recorded only once. The V and J genes are TRBV5-1 and TRBJ1-2; 8 bases are a match to TRBD1. The V gene end was trimmed by 3 bases and the J gene end by 5 bases; junction bases not matched to a gene: 6. The length of the CDR3 is 14 residues. Germline CDR1 reads SGHRS; CDR2 reads YFSETQ. The DNA of the CDR3 is TGCGCCAGCAGCTCGGACAGGGCGATATATGGCTACACCTTC. This sequence encodes CASSSDRAIYGYTF.

The chain is built from TRBV3-1 (or the pseudogene TRBV3-2) and TRBJ1-1; TRBD1 is a possible D gene (6 bases). The CDR3 runs to 17 residues. The V end was cut by 1 base, the J end by 4 bases, with 19 bases between. Germline values: CDR1 LGHDT, CDR2 YNNKEL (reference sequence). CDR3 sequence reads: CASSQAPPGRGGTEAFF. The CDR3 DNA is TGTGCCAGCAGCCAAGCCCCCCCGGGCAGGGGTGGCACTGAAGCTTTCTTT.

This clone was observed a handful of times. The chain employs TRBV5-1 and TRBJ1-1, with 10 bases matching TRBD1. V trimming: 0 bases; J trimming: 3 bases; junction bases outside the gene matches: 5. In germline, CDR1 is SGHRS, CDR2 YFSETQ. The CDR3 contains 16 residues. CDR3 loop: CASSLDPGQGYTEAFF. The DNA of the CDR3 is TGCGCCAGCAGCTTGGATCCGGGACAGGGGTACACTGAAGCTTTCTTT.

This chain joins TRBV3-1 (or the pseudogene TRBV3-2) and TRBJ1-6, with D uncertain. CDR3 length: 15 residues. The V and J ends lost 0 bases and 7 bases respectively, with 10 bases between them. Germline CDR1 and CDR2: LGHDT and YNNKEL (reference sequence). CDR3 residues: CASSQDGVYNSPLHF. The CDR3 DNA reads as TGTGCCAGCAGCCAAGACGGGGTTTACAATTCACCCCTCCACTTT.

V and J are TRBV3-1 (or the pseudogene TRBV3-2) and TRBJ1-1; no reliable D call. The CDR3 runs 13 residues. Per the germline V gene, CDR1 is LGHDT and CDR2 is YNNKEL (reference sequence). The germline V and J ends were trimmed by 1 base and 6 bases, with 9 bases remaining between them. The CDR3 protein is CASSQAAGPEAFF. For the CDR3, the DNA is TGTGCCAGCAGCCAAGCGGCAGGTCCTGAAGCTTTCTTT.

The chain uses TRBV7-9 and TRBJ2-3, with 10 bases that match TRBD2. The V gene end was trimmed by 4 bases and the J gene end by 6 bases; junction bases not matched to a gene: 4. The CDR3 has 14 amino acids. Looked up from germline, CDR1 is SEHNR and CDR2 is FQNEAQ (reference sequence). This chain's CDR3 is CASSSGLASDTQYF. The CDR3 DNA reads TGTGCCAGCAGCTCGGGACTAGCGTCGGATACGCAGTATTTT.

This chain joins TRBV28 and TRBJ2-5; TRBD1 agrees at 9 bases. The V and J ends lost 3 bases and 7 bases, in that order; junction bases with no gene match: 12. The V gene's germline CDR1 is MDHEN and CDR2 SYDVKM. The CDR3 runs to 16 residues. This chain's CDR3 is CASSLSGTGTPWTQYF. In DNA form, the CDR3 reads TGTGCCAGCAGTTTGTCCGGGACAGGGACCCCTTGGACCCAGTACTTC.

This clone was seen more than once but under ten times. The rearrangement joins TRBV7-9 to TRBJ1-1, with D perhaps matching TRBD1 (6 bases). Trimming removed 1 base from V and 6 bases from J, with 12 bases in between. The germline gives CDR1 SEHNR, CDR2 FQNEAQ (reference sequence). CDR3 length: 14 amino acids. CDR3 sequence reads: CASSLVVGGAEAFF. The CDR3 region has the DNA TGTGCCAGCAGCTTAGTTGTAGGGGGGGCTGAAGCTTTCTTT.

J is TRBJ2-7 and V is TRBV6-2 or TRBV6-3; 10 positions match TRBD2. Per the germline V gene, CDR1 is MNHEY and CDR2 is SVGEGT. The V segment lost 4 bases and the J segment 2 bases; nucleotides outside the gene matches: 2. CDR3 length: 14 residues. CDR3 coding DNA: TGTGCCAGCAGTTTACTAGCGGGGACCTACGAGCAGTACTTC. It is translated as CASSLLAGTYEQYF.